This TCR beta chain was profiled in a study of T cell changes during pregnancy in multiple sclerosis. Per germline, CDR1 MNHNY and CDR2 SVGAGI (reference sequence). This CDR3 region has 14 residues. Trimming removed 4 bases at V and 5 bases at J, with 14 bases between. Sequencing used immunoSEQ multiplex PCR; TCRdb keeps in-frame clones, though not all of them. The sample lists roughly 89,000 clones; about 94% were seen once. The sequencing used peripheral blood, collected in the third trimester of pregnancy. The clonotype originates from a female donor with multiple sclerosis, enrolled in a pregnancy study. J is TRBJ1-2 and V is TRBV6-6; the D is unclear. This CDR3 reads CASSLNTATYGYTF. DNA of the CDR3: TGTGCCAGCAGTTTAAATACAGCTACTTATGGCTACACCTTC.